The TCR beta chain described here comes from a study of early T cells in non-severe SARS-CoV-2 infection. Study at large: Sequencing input comprised bulk RNA from unsorted whole blood; chain pairing was not available.

This CDR3 is built from 12 residues. V gave up 0 bases and J gave up 8 bases, with 7 bases separating them. The germline V gene encodes CDR1 SGHTA and CDR2 FQGTGA. TCRdb used MiXCR to reprocess the 5' RACE reads, holding one entry per CDR3 protein. The profile shows approximately 69,000 distinct CDR3 sequences, approximately 12% of them singletons. The specimen was whole blood. The receptor comes from an adult who was a healthcare worker with PCR-confirmed SARS-CoV-2 infection or an uninfected control (not recorded which). J is TRBJ1-2 and V is TRBV7-3; no definite D call. CDR3 residues: CASSLTGKGYTF. CDR3 coding DNA: TGTGCCAGCAGCTTAACAGGGAAGGGCTACACCTTC. The full variable domain, with the rest looked up from reference TRBV7-3 and TRBJ1-2, is GAGVSQTPSNKVTEKGKYVELRCDPISGHTALYWYRQSLGQGPEFLIYFQGTGAADDSGLPNDRFFAVRPEGSVSTLKIQRTERGDSAVYLCASSLTGKGYTFGSGTRLTVV.